The 21 T cell receptor beta chains presented below share a single source sample, sequenced in a study of T cells in Graves' hyperthyroidism and ophthalmopathy (dated by TCRdb to about 2019). Preparation of the library involved multiplex PCR. Sequencing took place on an Illumina HiSeq 2000. TCR beta CDR3 regions were amplified from RNA transcripts. A first-round RT-PCR of the TCR CDR3 used the HTBI primer set with the Qiagen OneStep RT-PCR kit. Through fastp at Q25 and MiXCR, TCRdb rebuilt clones from the public reads, retaining in-frame beta chains. For every CDR3 protein sequence, its rows merge into one entry that carries the most common genes and DNA. The sample table shows roughly 740,000 distinct CDR3 sequences, and about a sixth are seen once. The ten largest account for roughly 8% of the sample. Sequenced input: blood. The receptors stem from a man in his late teens or twenties with Graves' hyperthyroidism.

This clonotype was detected ten times or more. This chain connects TRBV12-3 or TRBV12-4 to TRBJ1-5; perhaps TRBD1 as D (6 bases). Trimming took 0 bases from V and 0 from J, leaving 18 bases between them. The CDR3 extends over 19 amino acids. CDR3 DNA sequence: TGTGCCAGCAGTTTAGCGCTCAGGGGCATTTATGATAGCAATCAGCCCCAGCATTTT. This translates into CASSLALRGIYDSNQPQHF.

A few counts support this clonotype. The chain has TRBV4-1 and TRBJ2-6; D is possibly TRBD1 (6 bases). The CDR3 runs to 19 residues. The V gene lost 1 base and the J gene lost 1 base, with 17 bases spanning the gap. Germline V gives CDR1 MGHRA, CDR2 YSYEKL. The CDR3 protein is CASSQVFAGVYSGANVLTF. CDR3 DNA sequence: TGCGCCAGCAGCCAAGTCTTCGCAGGGGTTTATTCTGGGGCCAACGTCCTGACTTTC.

Many counts were recorded for this clonotype. The rearrangement uses TRBV7-2 and TRBJ2-1; TRBD2 agrees at 12 bases. Germline V gene data show CDR1 as SGHTA and CDR2 as FQGNSA. V was pared by 0 bases and J by 6 bases, with 3 bases of the junction left unmatched. This CDR3 has 16 residues. CDR3 sequence: CASSLAGTSGFNEQFF. The CDR3 nucleotides read TGTGCCAGCAGCTTAGCAGGGACTAGCGGGTTCAATGAGCAGTTCTTC.

This clonotype was picked up many times. The V and J genes are TRBV10-3 and TRBJ1-2; 9 nucleotides match TRBD1. The germline gives CDR1 ENHRY, CDR2 SYGVKD. CDR3 length: 13 residues. After removal of 7 bases from V and 8 bases from J, the junction contained 8 bases not matched to a gene. CDR3 amino acids: CAIKGQGLLGYTF. The CDR3 bases are TGTGCCATCAAGGGACAGGGCCTTTTAGGCTACACCTTC.

This clonotype was counted at least ten times. The CDR3 DNA follows: TGCAGTGCTAGACAGGGTGGGTACACTGAAGCTTTCTTT. Translation gives CSARQGGYTEAFF. V is TRBV20-1 and J is TRBJ1-1, with TRBD1 as a possible D gene (5 bases). The CDR3 has 13 amino acids. The germline V gene encodes CDR1 DFQATT and CDR2 SNEGSKA (reference sequence). Between the trimmed V and J ends, which lost 2 bases and 3 bases, there was a span of 10 bases.

The chain is built from TRBV6-1 and TRBJ1-2, with a tentative D call TRBD1 (6 bases). CDR3 length: 15 amino acids. Germline-derived CDR1 and CDR2 are MNHNS and SASEGT. The V end was cut by 6 bases, the J end by 8 bases, with 22 bases between. CDR3 in DNA: TGTGCCAGCAGCCAGGGGCGGCGCCCTGAAATAGGCTACACCTTC. Translation: CASSQGRRPEIGYTF.

V gene TRBV5-5 combines with J gene TRBJ2-3; maybe TRBD2 (6 bases). Germline-derived CDR1 and CDR2 are SGHKS and YYEKEE (reference sequence). The CDR3 loop spans 18 amino acids. V was trimmed by 4 bases and J by 2 bases, leaving 23 bases between them. The CDR3 sequence: CASSAGRQRQILTDTQYF. CDR3 nucleotides: TGTGCCAGCAGCGCCGGGAGACAGCGCCAGATTCTCACAGATACGCAGTATTTT.

The table lists this clonotype with many counts. The rearrangement joins TRBV6-1 to TRBJ2-7, with 9 bases fitting TRBD2. This CDR3 spans 16 amino acids. After removal of 5 bases from V and 6 bases from J, the junction contained 14 bases not matched to a gene. CDR1 and CDR2 (germline): MNHNS, SASEGT. As DNA, the CDR3 is TGTGCCAGCAGTCGCCGCGTTTTAGCGGGAGCCTCCGAGCAGTACTTC. Protein sequence: CASSRRVLAGASEQYF.

The V call is TRBV27, the J call TRBJ1-2; D not resolved. V was pared by 2 bases and J by 2 bases, with 12 bases between. Per the germline V gene, CDR1 is MNHEY and CDR2 is SMNVEV (reference sequence). The CDR3 length is 15 residues. As DNA, the CDR3 is TGTGCCAGCAGTTTAGCGGGTTGGGCAAACTATGGCTACACCTTC. Translating gives CASSLAGWANYGYTF.

The table lists this clonotype with many counts. The chain links TRBV30 to TRBJ2-1; 8 nucleotides match TRBD1. This CDR3 has 13 residues. From germline, CDR1 is GTSNPN and CDR2 SVGIG (reference sequence). V trimming: 6 bases; J trimming: 4 bases; junction bases outside the gene matches: 5. CDR3 residues: CACPRQGYNEQFF. The CDR3 DNA follows: TGTGCCTGTCCCAGACAGGGGTACAATGAGCAGTTCTTC.

This clonotype was picked up a small number of times. The rearrangement joins TRBV9 to TRBJ2-5; D remains ambiguous. Trimming removed 1 base at V and 1 base at J, with 11 bases between. The V gene's germline CDR1 is SGDLS and CDR2 YYNGEE. This CDR3 is built from 15 residues. CDR3 coding DNA: TGTGCCAGCAGCGTATCTTCCGGCCGCCAAGAGACCCAGTACTTC. Its translation: CASSVSSGRQETQYF.

This clonotype was recorded at least ten times. The DNA for the CDR3 is TGTGCCATCAGTGAGTCGAGGGTCAATGAGCAGTTCTTC. Translating it yields CAISESRVNEQFF. The chain recombines TRBV10-3 with TRBJ2-1; tentatively, D is TRBD2 (5 bases). The CDR3 is 13 residues long. The V gene's germline CDR1 is ENHRY and CDR2 SYGVKD. Trimming took off 0 bases at V and 6 bases at J, with 6 bases between the two ends.

This clonotype was seen a handful of times. V and J are TRBV7-8 and TRBJ2-2, with D perhaps TRBD2 (6 bases). Germline V gene sequence: CDR1 SGHVS, CDR2 FQNEAQ. The CDR3 is made up of 16 amino acids. V lost 5 bases, J lost 5 bases, and 18 bases lay in between. CDR3 region: CASSVLAQVQTGELFF. Here the CDR3 DNA reads TGTGCCAGCAGCGTCCTAGCGCAAGTTCAAACCGGGGAGCTGTTTTTT.

The rearrangement links TRBV6-2 or TRBV6-3 to TRBJ2-1, with 8 bases matching TRBD2. Trimming at V came to 8 bases and at J to 3 bases, leaving 12 bases not matched to a gene. Germline CDR1 and CDR2: MNHEY and SVGEGT. This CDR3 is built from 16 residues. The CDR3 nucleotides are TGTGCCAGCGAGACCGGGAGGGCCTCAATCTACAATGAGCAGTTCTTC. Amino acid sequence: CASETGRASIYNEQFF.

The chain joins TRBV7-2 to TRBJ1-1, with 8 bases aligning to TRBD1. The CDR3 loop spans 16 amino acids. The trim removed 3 bases at V and 3 bases at J, leaving 9 bases unmatched. The V gene's germline CDR1 is SGHTA and CDR2 FQGNSA. The CDR3 DNA sequence: TGTGCCAGCAGCTTGGACGGACAGGGTTGGGACACTGAAGCTTTCTTT. Its translation: CASSLDGQGWDTEAFF.

This clonotype was detected many times. This rearrangement joins TRBV7-9 to TRBJ2-7; 9 positions match TRBD1. V lost 5 bases, J lost 3 bases, and 11 bases stayed unmatched. Germline assignment: CDR1 SEHNR and CDR2 FQNEAQ (reference sequence). The CDR3 extends over 16 amino acids. The CDR3 bases are TGTGCCAGCAGCCCCACGCCGGGACAGGGTAGCTACGAGCAGTACTTC. This encodes CASSPTPGQGSYEQYF.

This clonotype was seen at least ten times. This chain uses TRBV27 with TRBJ2-1; D is unclear. Germline-derived CDR1 and CDR2 are MNHEY and SMNVEV (reference sequence). The CDR3 contains 14 residues. Between the trimmed V and J ends, which lost 0 bases and 3 bases, there was a span of 6 bases. CDR3 region: CASSLSANYNEQFF. The CDR3 DNA is TGTGCCAGCAGTTTATCAGCAAACTACAATGAGCAGTTCTTC.

The chain recombines TRBV10-3 with TRBJ2-2; the D is unclear. Trimming took off 0 bases at V and 5 bases at J, with 7 bases between the two ends. Germline CDR1 is ENHRY and CDR2 is SYGVKD. This CDR3 spans 14 amino acids. The CDR3 region is CAISESPSTGELFF. DNA of the CDR3: TGTGCCATCAGTGAGTCCCCGTCAACCGGGGAGCTGTTTTTT.

V usage is TRBV9 and J usage is TRBJ2-1; TRBD2 aligns across 10 bases. Unmatched junction bases numbered 3, after V lost 0 bases and J lost 6 bases. CDR1 SGDLS and CDR2 YYNGEE come from the germline V gene. The CDR3 has 15 residues. DNA of the CDR3: TGTGCCAGCAGCGTAGGGACTAGCGGCTTCAATGAGCAGTTCTTC. Translating it yields CASSVGTSGFNEQFF.

CDR3: CASSIEWPGAGNTIYF. DNA for the CDR3: TGTGCCAGTAGTATAGAATGGCCCGGGGCTGGAAACACCATATATTTT. This rearrangement joins TRBV19 to TRBJ1-3; D uncertain. The CDR3 is 16 amino acids. Germline V gene sequence: CDR1 LNHDA, CDR2 SQIVND (reference sequence). V lost 0 bases to trimming and J lost 2 bases, with 11 bases between them.

This clonotype was seen ten or more times. This rearrangement joins TRBV7-2 to TRBJ1-2; D is unclear. Germline V gene data show CDR1 as SGHTA and CDR2 as FQGNSA. V gave up 5 bases and J gave up 3 bases, with 4 bases separating them. The CDR3 is made up of 11 amino acids. Here the CDR3 reads CASSLYYGYTF. As DNA, the CDR3 is TGTGCCAGCAGCCTTTACTATGGCTACACCTTC.